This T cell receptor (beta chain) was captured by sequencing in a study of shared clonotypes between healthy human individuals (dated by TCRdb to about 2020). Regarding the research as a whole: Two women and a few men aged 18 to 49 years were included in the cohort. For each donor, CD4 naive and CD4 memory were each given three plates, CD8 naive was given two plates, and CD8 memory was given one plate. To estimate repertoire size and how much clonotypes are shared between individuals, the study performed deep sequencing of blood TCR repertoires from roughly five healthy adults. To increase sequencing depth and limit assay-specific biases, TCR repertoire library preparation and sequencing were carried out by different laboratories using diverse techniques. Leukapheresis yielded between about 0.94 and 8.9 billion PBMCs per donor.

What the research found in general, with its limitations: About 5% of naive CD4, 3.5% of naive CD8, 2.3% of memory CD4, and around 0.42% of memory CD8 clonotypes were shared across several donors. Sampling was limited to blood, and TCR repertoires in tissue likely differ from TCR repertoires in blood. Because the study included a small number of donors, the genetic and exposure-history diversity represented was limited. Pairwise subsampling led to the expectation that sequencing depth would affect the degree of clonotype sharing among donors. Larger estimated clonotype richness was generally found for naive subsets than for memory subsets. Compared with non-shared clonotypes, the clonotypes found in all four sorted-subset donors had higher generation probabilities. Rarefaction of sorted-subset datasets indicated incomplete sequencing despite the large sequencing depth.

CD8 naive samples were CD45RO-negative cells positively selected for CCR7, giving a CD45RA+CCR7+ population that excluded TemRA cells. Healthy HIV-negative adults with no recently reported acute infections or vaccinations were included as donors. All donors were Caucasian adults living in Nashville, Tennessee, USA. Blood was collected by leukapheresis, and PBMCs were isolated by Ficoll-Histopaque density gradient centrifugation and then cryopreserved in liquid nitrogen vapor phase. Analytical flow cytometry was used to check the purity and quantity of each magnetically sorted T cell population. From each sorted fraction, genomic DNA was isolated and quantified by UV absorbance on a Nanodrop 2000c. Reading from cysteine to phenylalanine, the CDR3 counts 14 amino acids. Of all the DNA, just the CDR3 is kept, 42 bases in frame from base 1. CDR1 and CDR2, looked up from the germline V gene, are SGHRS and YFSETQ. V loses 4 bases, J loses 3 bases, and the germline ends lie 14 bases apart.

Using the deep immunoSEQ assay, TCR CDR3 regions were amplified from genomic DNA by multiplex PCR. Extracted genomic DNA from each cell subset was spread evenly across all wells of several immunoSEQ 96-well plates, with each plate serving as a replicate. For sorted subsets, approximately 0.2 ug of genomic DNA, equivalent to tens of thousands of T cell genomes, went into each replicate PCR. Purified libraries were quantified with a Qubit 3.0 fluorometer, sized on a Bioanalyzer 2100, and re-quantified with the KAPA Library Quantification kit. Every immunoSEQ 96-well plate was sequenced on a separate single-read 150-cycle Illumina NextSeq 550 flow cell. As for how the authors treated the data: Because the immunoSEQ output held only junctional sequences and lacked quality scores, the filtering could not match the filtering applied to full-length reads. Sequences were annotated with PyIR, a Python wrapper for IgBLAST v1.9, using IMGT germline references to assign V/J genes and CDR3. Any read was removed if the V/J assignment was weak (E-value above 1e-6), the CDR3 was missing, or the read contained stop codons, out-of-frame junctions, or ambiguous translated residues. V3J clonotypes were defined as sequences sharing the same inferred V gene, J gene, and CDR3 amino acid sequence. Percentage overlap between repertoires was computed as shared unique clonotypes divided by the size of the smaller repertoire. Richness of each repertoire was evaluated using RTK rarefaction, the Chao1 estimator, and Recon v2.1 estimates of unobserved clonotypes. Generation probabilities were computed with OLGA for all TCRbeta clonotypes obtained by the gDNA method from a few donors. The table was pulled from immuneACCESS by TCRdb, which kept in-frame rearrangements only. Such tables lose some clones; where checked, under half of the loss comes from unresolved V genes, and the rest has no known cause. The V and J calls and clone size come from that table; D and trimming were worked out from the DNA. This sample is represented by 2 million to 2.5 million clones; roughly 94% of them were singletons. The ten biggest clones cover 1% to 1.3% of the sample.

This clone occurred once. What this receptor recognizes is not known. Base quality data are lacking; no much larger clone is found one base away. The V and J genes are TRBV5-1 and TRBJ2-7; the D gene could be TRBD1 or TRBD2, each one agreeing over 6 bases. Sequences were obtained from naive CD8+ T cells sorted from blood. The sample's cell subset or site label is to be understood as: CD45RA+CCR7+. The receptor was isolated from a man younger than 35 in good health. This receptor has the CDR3 CASSPGDTGYEQYF. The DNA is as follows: TGCGCCAGCAGCCCGGGGGACACGGGCTACGAGCAGTACTTC.